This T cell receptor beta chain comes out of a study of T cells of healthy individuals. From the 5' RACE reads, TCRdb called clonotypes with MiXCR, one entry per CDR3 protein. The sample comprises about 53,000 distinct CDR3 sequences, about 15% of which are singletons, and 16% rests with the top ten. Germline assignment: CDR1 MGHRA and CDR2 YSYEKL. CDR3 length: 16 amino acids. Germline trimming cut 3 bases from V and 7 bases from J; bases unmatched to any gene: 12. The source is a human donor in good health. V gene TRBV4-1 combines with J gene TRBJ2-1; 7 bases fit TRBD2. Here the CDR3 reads CASSHTGLVGQNEQFF. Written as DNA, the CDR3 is TGCGCCAGCAGCCATACTGGACTAGTTGGCCAAAATGAGCAGTTCTTC.